The 26 T cell receptor beta chains presented below share a single source sample, sequenced in a study of T cells in women clearing cervical HPV infection (dated by TCRdb to 2017 to 2018). Preparation of the library involved the immunoSEQ multiplex PCR assay. In TCRdb, the immuneACCESS table is reduced to in-frame sequences with V and J assigned. These tables do not hold every clone; where another copy was compared, an unresolved V gene accounts for under half, and the others remain unexplained. The data table for this sample lists tens of thousands of clones. The top ten hold around a tenth of the sample. The sample consisted of blood buffy coat. These receptors all stem from a woman aged 18-69 years with a cervical HPV16 infection that either progressed to CIN3+ or cleared (not recorded which).

Comments on this clone: The read ends 3 residues before the CDR3 terminus; that terminus is restored from the germline J gene. The chain combines TRBV4-2 with TRBJ1-1, with D possibly being TRBD1 (5 bases). The germline CDR1 and CDR2 sequences are LGHNA and YNFKEQ. Trimming cost V 0 bases and J 0 bases, with 14 bases left between them. The CDR3 consists of 17 residues. The CDR3 sequence is CASSQDRGRALNTEAFF. The sequenced CDR3 bases are TGTGCCAGCAGCCAAGATAGGGGAAGGGCTTTGAACACTGAA.

To note about this clone: The CDR3 is cut off 3 residues early in the read; its end comes from the germline J gene. The rearrangement uses TRBV5-1 and TRBJ2-7; TRBD2 agrees at 13 bases. V trimming: 0 bases; J trimming: 6 bases; junction bases outside the gene matches: 6. The CDR3 sequence is 16 residues long. Germline loops: CDR1 SGHRS, CDR2 YFSETQ. The CDR3 bases that were read are TGCGCCAGCAGCTTGGATGGACTAGCGGGAGTAGGCGAG. The encoded protein is CASSLDGLAGVGE. The CDR3 as a whole reads CASSLDGLAGVGEQYF.

About this clone itself: The read ends 3 residues before the CDR3 terminus; that terminus is restored from the germline J gene. The chain links TRBV5-8 to TRBJ1-1; D ambiguous. The CDR3 consists of 14 residues. Trimming took 1 base from V and 3 from J, leaving 10 bases between them. Germline lookup yields CDR1 SGHTS and CDR2 YDEGEE. The sequenced part of the CDR3 DNA is TGTGCCAGCAGCTTGTACCGAGCGTACACTGAA. The encoded protein is CASSLYRAYTE. The complete CDR3 sequence is CASSLYRAYTEAFF.

Note on this clone: The CDR3 end lies 3 residues beyond the end of the read and is filled in from the germline J gene. The J gene is TRBJ1-2, the V gene TRBV2; possibly TRBD1 for D (5 bases). The CDR3 has 15 residues. Per the germline V gene, CDR1 is SNHLY and CDR2 is FYNNEI. Incomplete CDR3 DNA: TGTGCCAGCAGTGACAACACAGGAACTCCCCTGGGC. Protein sequence: CASSDNTGTPLG. The complete CDR3 reads CASSDNTGTPLGYTF.

Turning to this clone: The CDR3 is cut off 3 residues early in the read; its end comes from the germline J gene. The chain has TRBV2 and TRBJ1-1; D is unclear. This CDR3 has 13 amino acids. From germline, CDR1 is SNHLY and CDR2 FYNNEI. The sequenced CDR3 bases are TGTGCCAGCAGTGAGAGGGCCGACGGAGAA. Protein: CASSERADGE. Given in full, the CDR3 is CASSERADGEAFF.

Concerning this clone: The CDR3 is cut off 3 residues early in the read; its end comes from the germline J gene. The J gene is TRBJ1-4, the V gene TRBV5-1, with a weak D call TRBD1 (5 bases). The V and J ends lost 0 bases and 8 bases respectively, with 11 bases between them. Germline V gives CDR1 SGHRS, CDR2 YFSETQ. The CDR3 length is 14 residues. The CDR3 DNA, read in part, is TGCGCCAGCAGCTTGGGGGAAAGGGGAGAAAAA. It is translated as CASSLGERGEK. The entire CDR3 is CASSLGERGEKLFF. The entire variable domain, with the rest obtained from reference TRBV5-1 and TRBJ1-4, is as follows: KAGVTQTPRYLIKTRGQQVTLSCSPISGHRSVSWYQQTPGQGLQFLFEYFSETQRNKGNFPGRFSGRQFSNSRSEMNVSTLELGDSALYLCASSLGERGEKLFFGSGTQLSVL.

Notes on this clone: With the read ending 3 residues before the CDR3 end, the germline J gene is used to fill in that end. The chain carries TRBV20-1 and TRBJ2-1; the match to TRBD2 covers 11 bases. The germline CDR1 and CDR2 sequences are DFQATT and SNEGSKA (reference sequence). CDR3 length: 17 amino acids. Trimming at V came to 0 bases and at J to 7 bases, leaving 11 bases not matched to a gene. The CDR3 bases that were read are TGCAGTGCTAGAGATCGGGTTACTAGCGGGGGTCTGAATGAG. It encodes CSARDRVTSGGLNE. The whole CDR3 is CSARDRVTSGGLNEQFF.

A note on this clone: The read comes to an end 3 residues before the CDR3 does, leaving the germline J gene to fill in the end. The chain has TRBV20-1 and TRBJ2-7; 15 bases line up with TRBD2. J lost 4 bases, V lost 3 bases, and 10 bases had no gene match. The CDR3 is made up of 17 amino acids. Per germline, CDR1 DFQATT and CDR2 SNEGSKA (reference sequence). The part of the CDR3 DNA that was read is TGCAGTGCTAGCGTGGGACTAGCGGGAGGTCGGTCTTACGAG. Translation gives CSASVGLAGGRSYE. The CDR3, in full, reads CSASVGLAGGRSYEQYF.

Comments on this clone: The CDR3 extends 3 residues past the end of the read, so its final part is completed from the germline J gene. V gene TRBV19 combines with J gene TRBJ1-2, with D possibly being TRBD1 (6 bases). CDR3 length equals 15 residues. V gave up 3 bases and J gave up 0 bases, with 11 bases separating them. CDR1 and CDR2 from the germline V gene are LNHDA and SQIVND (reference sequence). The sequenced CDR3 bases are TGTGCCAGTAGTATGAACAGGGTACCTAACTATGGC. Translation: CASSMNRVPNYG. The CDR3 as a whole reads CASSMNRVPNYGYTF.

Notes on this clone: The sequence runs out 3 residues before the end of the CDR3; the remainder is reconstructed from the germline J gene. The chain couples TRBV5-6 to TRBJ1-1; 7 positions match TRBD1. The CDR3 sequence is 14 residues long. CDR1 and CDR2 from the germline V gene are SGHDT and YYEEEE. With V trimmed by 0 bases and J by 5 bases, 4 bases remained unmatched. CDR3 bases read: TGTGCCAGCAGCTTGGAGGGGGCTTGGACTGAA. It is translated as CASSLEGAWTE. Given in full, the CDR3 is CASSLEGAWTEAFF.

Notes on this clone: With the read ending 3 residues before the CDR3 end, the germline J gene is used to fill in that end. V and J are TRBV10-3 and TRBJ2-2; D may be TRBD1 (5 bases). Germline CDR1 reads ENHRY; CDR2 reads SYGVKD. V shed 10 bases and J shed 5 bases, with 17 bases lying between them. The CDR3 extends over 14 amino acids. CDR3: CATGHPGGTGELFF. CDR3 DNA (partial): TGTGCCACCGGACACCCAGGCGGAACCGGGGAG.

A remark on this clone: Read data end 3 residues before the CDR3 end; the end is taken from the germline J gene. This chain uses TRBV20-1 with TRBJ1-2; perhaps TRBD1 as D (5 bases). CDR1 is DFQATT, CDR2 SNEGSKA, per germline (reference sequence). The CDR3 is 15 amino acids. The V end was cut by 0 bases, the J end by 1 base, with 12 bases between. CDR3 DNA, as far as it was read: TGCAGTGCTAGAGATCAGGGCGACCTTAACTATGGC. Encoded protein: CSARDQGDLNYG. The entire CDR3 protein reads CSARDQGDLNYGYTF.

A note on this clone: The read stops 3 residues short of the end of the CDR3; the missing end is completed from the germline J gene. The rearrangement joins TRBV20-1 to TRBJ2-1, with 9 positions matching TRBD2. V lost 5 bases and J lost 0; bases outside the gene matches: 8. CDR3 size: 16 residues. Germline CDR1 and CDR2: DFQATT and SNEGSKA (reference sequence). CDR3 DNA (partial): TGCAGTGCTTTCCGGACTAGCGAATACTCCTACAATGAG. Translating gives CSAFRTSEYSYNE. The CDR3 as a whole reads CSAFRTSEYSYNEQFF.

CDR3 bases read: TGCGCCAGCAGCTCCGGGACAGGGACGAACACCGGGGAG. Translating it yields CASSSGTGTNTGE. The entire CDR3 is CASSSGTGTNTGELFF. The genes are TRBV5-1 and TRBJ2-2, with 9 bases identical to TRBD1. The CDR3 goes on 3 residues after the read ends, and that part is filled in from the germline J gene. The trim removed 3 bases at V and 0 bases at J, leaving 3 bases unmatched. The CDR3 runs 16 residues. Looked up from germline, CDR1 is SGHRS and CDR2 is YFSETQ.

Note on this clone: The CDR3 is cut off 3 residues early in the read; its end comes from the germline J gene. The V gene is TRBV7-2, the J gene TRBJ2-1; TRBD2 matches 8 bases. The CDR3 is 14 amino acids. V shed 2 bases and J 3 bases; nucleotides not matched to a gene: 0. Germline values: CDR1 SGHTA, CDR2 FQGNSA. The DNA read from the CDR3 is TGTGCCAGCAGCTTACTAGCGGGCTACAATGAG. Translated, it gives CASSLLAGYNE. In full, the CDR3 is CASSLLAGYNEQFF. Supplemented by reference TRBV7-2 and TRBJ2-1, the full variable domain reads GAGVSQSPSNKVTEKGKDVELRCDPISGHTALYWYRQSLGQGLEFLIYFQGNSAPDKSGLPSDRFSAERTGGSVSTLTIQRTQQEDSAVYLCASSLLAGYNEQFFGPGTRLTVL.

With respect to this clone: The read terminates 3 residues ahead of where the CDR3 ends, so the germline J gene completes it. The chain couples TRBV19 to TRBJ1-4; a possible D gene is TRBD1 (6 bases). Germline-derived CDR1 and CDR2 are LNHDA and SQIVND (reference sequence). Trimming removed 7 bases from V and 3 bases from J, with 12 bases in between. This CDR3 has 14 residues. This chain's CDR3 is CASKPTGSNEKLFF. CDR3 bases read: TGTGCCAGTAAACCGACAGGCTCTAATGAAAAA.

As concerns this clone: The read gets to within 3 residues of the CDR3 end, and the germline J gene fills in the rest. V is TRBV18 and J is TRBJ2-7, with D possibly being TRBD1 (5 bases). Germline CDR1 reads KGHSH; CDR2 reads LQKENI. Trimming left V 6 bases short and J 6 bases short, with 30 bases between. This CDR3 is built from 18 residues. The CDR3 bases that were read are TGTGCCAGCTCGCCTCCGATATCCGCGAGACAGAATTACTGCGAG. Protein sequence: CASSPPISARQNYCE. The entire CDR3 sequence reads CASSPPISARQNYCEQYF.

For this clone: The read comes to an end 3 residues before the CDR3 does, leaving the germline J gene to fill in the end. V is TRBV2 and J is TRBJ1-2; D might be TRBD1 (6 bases). The germline V gene encodes CDR1 SNHLY and CDR2 FYNNEI. Between the trimmed V and J ends, which lost 7 bases and 6 bases, there was a span of 21 bases. The CDR3 runs 15 residues. CDR3 DNA, as far as it was read: TGTGCCAGCATTCGACAGGCTCGGGTCGGAGATGGC. This gives the protein CASIRQARVGDG. The whole CDR3 sequence reads CASIRQARVGDGYTF.

As regards this clone: The read comes to an end 3 residues before the CDR3 does, leaving the germline J gene to fill in the end. V usage is TRBV11-2 and J usage is TRBJ2-1, with D possibly TRBD2 on 7 matching bases. This CDR3 is 15 amino acids long. In germline, CDR1 is SGHAT, CDR2 FQNNGV. With 3 bases removed from V and 5 bases from J, the gap between germline ends came to 14 bases. CDR3 DNA (partial): TGTGCCAGCAGCTTCTGGCGGGGGCCAAACAATGAG. Translated: CASSFWRGPNNE. The complete CDR3 protein is CASSFWRGPNNEQFF.

Points on this clone: With the read ending 3 residues before the CDR3 end, the germline J gene is used to fill in that end. The chain recombines TRBV18 with TRBJ2-7, with D perhaps TRBD1 (6 bases). With 6 bases removed from V and 3 bases from J, the gap between germline ends came to 12 bases. Germline V gene lookup returns CDR1 KGHSH and CDR2 LQKENI. The CDR3 loop spans 13 amino acids. The CDR3 protein is CASSINRDYEQYF. CDR3 DNA (partial): TGTGCCAGCTCTATCAACAGGGACTACGAG.

About this clone: The sequence runs out 3 residues before the end of the CDR3; the remainder is reconstructed from the germline J gene. This rearrangement joins TRBV18 to TRBJ2-5, with D uncertain. Germline V gene data show CDR1 as KGHSH and CDR2 as LQKENI. With 0 bases removed from V and 2 bases from J, the gap between germline ends came to 4 bases. CDR3 length: 13 amino acids. CDR3 DNA, as far as it was read: TGTGCCAGCTCACCACCGTCACAAGAGACC. This sequence encodes CASSPPSQET. From start to end, the CDR3 is CASSPPSQETQYF.

As for this clone: The CDR3 is cut off 3 residues early in the read; its end comes from the germline J gene. The chain recombines TRBV5-1 with TRBJ1-4; D possibly corresponds to TRBD1 (6 bases). CDR3 length: 13 amino acids. Germline CDR1 reads SGHRS; CDR2 reads YFSETQ. The CDR3 sequence is CASSLDSLGELFF. Partial CDR3 DNA: TGCGCCAGCAGCCTGGACAGCCTAGGGGAA.

Concerning this clone: The read halts 3 residues ahead of the CDR3 end, with the missing end drawn from the germline J gene. The V call is TRBV19, the J call TRBJ1-1, with D maybe TRBD1 (5 bases). Germline CDR1 reads LNHDA; CDR2 reads SQIVND (reference sequence). The V and J ends lost 9 bases and 5 bases respectively, with 19 bases between them. The CDR3 totals 14 residues. The chain's CDR3 is CASRALGSGTEAFF. Incomplete CDR3 DNA: TGTGCCAGCCGCGCATTGGGGTCAGGGACTGAA.

The sequenced CDR3 bases are TGCGCCAGCAGTCTAGCGGTAGAAAGTAGGAATGAG. This translates into CASSLAVESRNE. The CDR3 in its entirety is CASSLAVESRNEQFF. This chain joins TRBV10-1 and TRBJ2-1, with 7 bases lining up with TRBD2. The CDR3 end is not reached by the read, which stops 3 residues before it; the germline J gene fills it in. Germline CDR1 WNHNN, CDR2 SYGVQD (reference sequence). V dropped 5 bases and J dropped 7; count of bases not matched to a gene: 11. The CDR3 loop spans 15 amino acids.

Considering frequency, this clone is medium-sized. The read is 3 residues too short to cover the CDR3 end, so that end is filled in from the germline J gene. V usage is TRBV10-1 and J usage is TRBJ2-5; tentatively, D is TRBD1 (5 bases). Trimming took 0 bases from V and 7 from J, leaving 9 bases between them. The CDR3 extends over 13 amino acids. Germline V gives CDR1 WNHNN, CDR2 SYGVQD (reference sequence). The CDR3 DNA, read in part, is TGCGCCAGCAGTGAGTCGTACACAGGGACC. It encodes CASSESYTGT. The entire CDR3 protein is CASSESYTGTQYF.

Frequency places this clone as medium-sized (0.01 to 0.1%). Read data end 3 residues before the CDR3 end; the end is taken from the germline J gene. The rearrangement uses TRBV10-3 and TRBJ2-3; D might be TRBD2 (5 bases). The germline gives CDR1 ENHRY, CDR2 SYGVKD. The CDR3 extends over 14 amino acids. V was shortened by 6 bases and J by 0 bases, with 10 bases between the two germline ends. The CDR3 sequence is CAIRLGSSTDTQYF. The part of the CDR3 DNA that was read is TGTGCCATCAGACTAGGGTCTAGCACAGATACG.